This T cell receptor (beta chain) was recovered during a study of blood T cells in healthy people across ages. The authors ran a second PCR of about 6 to 11 cycles using a sample-barcoded 5' primer and a J-beta primer mix. TCRdb fed the 5' RACE reads into MiXCR, producing one record per CDR3 protein. The data show some 940,000 distinct CDR3 sequences, just under 30% seen once. This sample was also put to use in a study of T cells of mothers and their children.

Sequences were obtained from blood. This TCR was sampled from a woman in her thirties or forties in good health.

The CDR3 DNA sequence: TGTGCCTGGAGCGTTAAGAACTGGGCGTCCACTGAAGCTTTCTTT. Its translation: CAWSVKNWASTEAFF. The chain employs TRBV30 and TRBJ1-1; D not certain. The CDR3 covers 15 residues. Looked up from germline, CDR1 is GTSNPN and CDR2 is SVGIG (reference sequence). Trimming cost V 3 bases and J 4 bases, with 18 bases left between them.